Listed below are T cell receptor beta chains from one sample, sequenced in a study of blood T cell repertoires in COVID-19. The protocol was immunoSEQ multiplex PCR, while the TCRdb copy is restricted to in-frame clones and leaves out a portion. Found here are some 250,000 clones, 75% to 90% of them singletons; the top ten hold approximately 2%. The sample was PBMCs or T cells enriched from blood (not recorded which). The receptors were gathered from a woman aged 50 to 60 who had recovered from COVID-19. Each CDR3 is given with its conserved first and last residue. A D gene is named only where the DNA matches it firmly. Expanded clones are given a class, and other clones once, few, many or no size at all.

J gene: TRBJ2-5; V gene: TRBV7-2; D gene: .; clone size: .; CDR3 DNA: TGTGCCAGCAGCTTAGTGAGCGGAAAAGAGACCCAGTACTTC; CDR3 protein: CASSLVSGKETQYF
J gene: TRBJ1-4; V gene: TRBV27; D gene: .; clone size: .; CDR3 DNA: TGTGCCAGCAGTTTATTGGGGGCGCGAGAAAAACTGTTTTTT; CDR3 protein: CASSLLGAREKLFF
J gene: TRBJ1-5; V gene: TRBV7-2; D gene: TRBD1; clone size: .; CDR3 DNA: TGTGCCAGCAGCGTCGACAGGGATCAGCCCCAGCATTTT; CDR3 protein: CASSVDRDQPQHF
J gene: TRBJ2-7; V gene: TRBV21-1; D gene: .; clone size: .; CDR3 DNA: TGTGCCAGCAGCAAAAGGAGGCGGAAGGAGCAGTACTTC; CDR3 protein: CASSKRRRKEQYF
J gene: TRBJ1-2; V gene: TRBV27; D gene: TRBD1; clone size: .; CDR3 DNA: TGTGCCAGCAGTTTCTCCGGGACAGGGAGGAACTATGGCTACACCTTC; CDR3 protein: CASSFSGTGRNYGYTF
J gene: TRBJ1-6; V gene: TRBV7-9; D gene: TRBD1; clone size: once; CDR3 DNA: TGTGCCAGCAGCTGGGGACAGGATAATTCACCCCTCCACTTT; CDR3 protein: CASSWGQDNSPLHF
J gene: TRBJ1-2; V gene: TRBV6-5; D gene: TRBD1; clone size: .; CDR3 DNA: TGTGCCAGCAGGATCGGACAGGACTATGGCTACACCTTC; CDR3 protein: CASRIGQDYGYTF
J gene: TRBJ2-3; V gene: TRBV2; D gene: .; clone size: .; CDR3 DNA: TGTGCCAGCAGTGATCGGGGAGGTGGCACAGATACGCAGTATTTT; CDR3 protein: CASSDRGGGTDTQYF
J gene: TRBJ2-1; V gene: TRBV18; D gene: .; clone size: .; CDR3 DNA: TGTGCCAGCTCACCTCGCGCCTACAATGAGCAGTTCTTC; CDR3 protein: CASSPRAYNEQFF
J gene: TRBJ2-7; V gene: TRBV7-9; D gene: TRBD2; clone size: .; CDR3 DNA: TGTGCCAGCAGCCCACCGGGACTAGCGGGAGACTACGAGCAGTACTTC; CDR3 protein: CASSPPGLAGDYEQYF
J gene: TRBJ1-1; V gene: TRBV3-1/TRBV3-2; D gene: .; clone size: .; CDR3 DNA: TGTGCCAGCAGCCGCATGGGTGAGGGCCTGAACACTGAAGCTTTCTTT; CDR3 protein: CASSRMGEGLNTEAFF
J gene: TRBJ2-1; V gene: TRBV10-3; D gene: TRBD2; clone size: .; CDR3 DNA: TGTGCCATCAGGGGACTAGATTACAATGAGCAGTTCTTC; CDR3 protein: CAIRGLDYNEQFF
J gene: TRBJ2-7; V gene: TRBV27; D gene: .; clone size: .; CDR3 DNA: TGTGCCAGCAGTTCGGGGGAAGGATACGAGCAGTACTTC; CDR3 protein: CASSSGEGYEQYF
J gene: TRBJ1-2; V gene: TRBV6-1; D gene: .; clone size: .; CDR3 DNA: TGTGCCAGCAGTGAAAATACACAGCTATCTAACTATGGCTACACCTTC; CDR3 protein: CASSENTQLSNYGYTF
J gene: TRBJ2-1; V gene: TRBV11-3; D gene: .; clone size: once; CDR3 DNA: TGTGCCAGCAGCCAAGGGCGGGTTGAGCAGTTCTTC; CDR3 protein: CASSQGRVEQFF
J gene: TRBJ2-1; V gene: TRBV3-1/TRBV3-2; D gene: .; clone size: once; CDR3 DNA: TGTGCCAGCAGTCGTTCTAGCGCCTTTACCTACAATGAGCAGTTCTTC; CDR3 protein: CASSRSSAFTYNEQFF
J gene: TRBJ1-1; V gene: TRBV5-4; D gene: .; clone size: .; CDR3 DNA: TGTGCCAGCAGCTGGGACCGACAGGAGGCGGGAGCTTTCTTT; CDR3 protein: CASSWDRQEAGAFF
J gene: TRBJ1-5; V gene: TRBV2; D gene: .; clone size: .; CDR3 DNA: TGTGCCAGCAGGGACAGAAATCAGCCCCAGCATTTT; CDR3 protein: CASRDRNQPQHF
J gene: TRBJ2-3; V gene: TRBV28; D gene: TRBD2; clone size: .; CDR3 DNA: TGTGCCAGCTGGGGAGTAGCGGGGATTAGCACAGATACGCAGTATTTT; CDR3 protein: CASWGVAGISTDTQYF
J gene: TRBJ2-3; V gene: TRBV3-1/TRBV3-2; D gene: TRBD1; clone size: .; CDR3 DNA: TGTGCCAGCAGCCAAGAGTTCCCGACAGGGACAGCCACAGATACGCAGTATTTT; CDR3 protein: CASSQEFPTGTATDTQYF
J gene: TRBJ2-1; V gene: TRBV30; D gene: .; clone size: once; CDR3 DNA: TGTGCCTGGAGCACCGGGACAACCGGCTCCTACAATGAGCAGTTCTTC; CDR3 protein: CAWSTGTTGSYNEQFF
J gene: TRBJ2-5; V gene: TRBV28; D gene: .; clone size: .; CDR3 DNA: TGTGCCAGCAGTTTTTATATCAGGCGGGAATGGCACCAAGAGACCCAGTACTTC; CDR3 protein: CASSFYIRREWHQETQYF
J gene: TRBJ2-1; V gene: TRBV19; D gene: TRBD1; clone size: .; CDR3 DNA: TGTGCCAGTATTCCGGGACAGGGACCCTACAATGAGCAGTTCTTC; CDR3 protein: CASIPGQGPYNEQFF
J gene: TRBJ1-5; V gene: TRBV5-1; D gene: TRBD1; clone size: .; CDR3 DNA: TGCGCCAGCAGCTTCGCAGGGGGAGTTAGCAATCAGCCCCAGCATTTT; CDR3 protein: CASSFAGGVSNQPQHF
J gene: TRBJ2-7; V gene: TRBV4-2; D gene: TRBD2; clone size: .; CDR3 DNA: TGTGCCAGCAGCCAAGAAATGGCGGGAGGTTACGAGCAGTACTTC; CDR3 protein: CASSQEMAGGYEQYF
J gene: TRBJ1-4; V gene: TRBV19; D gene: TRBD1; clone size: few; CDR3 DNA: TGTGCCAGTCAGACAGGGAGAAGTTTCGCAACTAATGAAAAACTGTTTTTT; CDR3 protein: CASQTGRSFATNEKLFF
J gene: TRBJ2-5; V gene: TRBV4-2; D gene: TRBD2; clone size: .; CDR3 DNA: TGTGCCAGCAGCCAAGATCTGATAAGCGGGAGAGAGACCCAGTACTTC; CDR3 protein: CASSQDLISGRETQYF
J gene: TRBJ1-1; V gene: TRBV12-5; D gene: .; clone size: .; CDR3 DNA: TGTGCTAGTGGTTTGGATCCAGGTAACACTGAAGCTTTCTTT; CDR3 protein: CASGLDPGNTEAFF
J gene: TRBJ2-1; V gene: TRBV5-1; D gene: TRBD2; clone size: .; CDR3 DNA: TGCGCCAGCGCTACCCTAAGTCCTGACGGACTAGTAGAGGGTGAGCAGTTCTTC; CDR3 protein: CASATLSPDGLVEGEQFF
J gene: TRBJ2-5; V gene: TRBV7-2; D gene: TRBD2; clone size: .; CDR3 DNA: TGTGCCAGCAGCTTACAAGGGTCGGGAGGGCCAAGGCAAGAGACCCAGTACTTC; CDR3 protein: CASSLQGSGGPRQETQYF